The T cell receptor (beta chain) under discussion was sequenced for a study of blood T cells in healthy people across ages. V gave up 5 bases and J gave up 8 bases; unmatched junction bases: 7. The CDR3 runs 14 residues. Germline CDR1 is SGHAT and CDR2 is FQNNGV. For the second PCR, which ran for 7 to 11 cycles, a sample-barcoded 5' primer and a J-beta primer mix were used. TCRdb recomputed calls from the 5' RACE reads with MiXCR, one row per CDR3 protein. The sample gives roughly 1,100,000 distinct CDR3 sequences, approximately 26% of which show up once; 0.75% is in the top ten. Donors gave roughly 10 milliliters of peripheral blood apiece. These data were also reused for a study on T cells of mothers and their children. From that paper: Mother-child pairs who were related displayed a slightly higher overlap than unrelated pairs, a difference that was non-significant.

The sequencing input was blood. J is TRBJ2-1 and V is TRBV11-2; 9 nucleotides agree with TRBD1. The source is a girl aged 2 to 9 in good health. The chain's CDR3 is CASSPGTGMDEQFF. The CDR3 DNA follows: TGTGCCAGCAGCCCCGGGACAGGGATGGATGAGCAGTTCTTC.